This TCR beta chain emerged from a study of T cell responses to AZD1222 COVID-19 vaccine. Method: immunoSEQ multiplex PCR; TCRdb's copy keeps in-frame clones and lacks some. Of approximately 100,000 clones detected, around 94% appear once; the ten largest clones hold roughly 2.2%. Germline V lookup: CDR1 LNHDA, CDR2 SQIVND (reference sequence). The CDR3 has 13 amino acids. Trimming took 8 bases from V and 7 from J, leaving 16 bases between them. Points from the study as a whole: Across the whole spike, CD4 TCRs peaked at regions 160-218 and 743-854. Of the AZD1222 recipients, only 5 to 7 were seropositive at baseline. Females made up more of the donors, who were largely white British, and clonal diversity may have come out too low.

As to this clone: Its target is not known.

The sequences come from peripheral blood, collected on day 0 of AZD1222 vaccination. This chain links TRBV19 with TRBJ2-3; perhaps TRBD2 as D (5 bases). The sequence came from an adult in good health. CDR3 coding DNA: TGTGCCAGTTCACTCCTTCTAGCTAATACGCAGTATTTT. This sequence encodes CASSLLLANTQYF.